One sample yielded the 28 T cell receptor beta chains listed below, sequenced in a study of blood T cell repertoires in COVID-19. Clones were sequenced by immunoSEQ multiplex PCR, and TCRdb holds only the in-frame ones, with some missing. This table has 85,000 to 110,000 clones, more than 70% appearing once. Specimen: peripheral blood. All receptors come from a woman aged 55-69 years with acute or convalescent COVID-19.

V gene TRBV19 combines with J gene TRBJ2-7, with TRBD2 identical over 10 bases. Trimming took 1 base from V and 3 from J; bases not matched to a gene: 9. The V gene's germline CDR1 is LNHDA and CDR2 SQIVND (reference sequence). The CDR3 extends over 17 amino acids. The DNA for the CDR3 is TGTGCCAGTAGTATAGGGGCTAGCGGGAGCAAGGTCTACGAGCAGTACTTC. This codes for CASSIGASGSKVYEQYF. The variable domain in full, with the rest retrieved from reference TRBV19 and TRBJ2-7, is DGGITQSPKYLFRKEGQNVTLSCEQNLNHDAMYWYRQDPGQGLRLIYYSQIVNDFQKGDIAEGYSVSREKKESFPLTVTSAQKNPTAFYLCASSIGASGSKVYEQYFGPGTRLTVT.

This rearrangement joins TRBV6-5 to TRBJ2-1; the match to TRBD1 covers 8 bases. The germline V gene encodes CDR1 MNHEY and CDR2 SVGAGI. V dropped 5 bases and J dropped 8; count of bases not matched to a gene: 5. This CDR3 has 13 amino acids. The CDR3 DNA reads TGTGCCAGCAGTAGGACAGGGTTCTATGAGCAGTTCTTC. This codes for CASSRTGFYEQFF.

The sample holds a few counts of this clone. The rearrangement joins TRBV30 to TRBJ1-1; possibly TRBD1 for D (5 bases). The CDR3 is 11 amino acids. Per the germline V gene, CDR1 is GTSNPN and CDR2 is SVGIG (reference sequence). Trimming removed 7 bases from V and 1 base from J, with 7 bases in between. DNA for the CDR3: TGTGCCTCCAGGGAGAACACTGAAGCTTTCTTT. It is translated as CASRENTEAFF. Filled out from reference TRBV30 and TRBJ1-1, the complete variable domain reads SQTIHQWPATLVQPVGSPLSLECTVEGTSNPNLYWYRQAAGRGLQLLFYSVGIGQISSEVPQNLSASRPQDRQFILSSKKLLLSDSGFYLCASRENTEAFFGQGTRLTVV.

This clone was counted once. The chain joins TRBV6-5 to TRBJ2-7; TRBD1 aligns across 8 bases. This CDR3 is built from 13 residues. V shed 7 bases and J 4 bases; nucleotides not matched to a gene: 6. Per germline, CDR1 MNHEY and CDR2 SVGAGI. In DNA form, the CDR3 reads TGTGCCAGCAAGAGACAGGGGACTTACGAGCAGTACTTC. It specifies CASKRQGTYEQYF.

This chain uses TRBV18 with TRBJ1-3; TRBD1 agrees at 7 bases. V shed 6 bases and J 0 bases; nucleotides not matched to a gene: 23. The CDR3 totals 21 residues. CDR1 is KGHSH and CDR2 is LQKENI in the germline V gene. CDR3 loop: CASSRQFTGTGAQSSGNTIYF. The DNA for the CDR3 is TGTGCCAGCTCCCGGCAATTTACCGGAACAGGGGCGCAAAGCTCTGGAAACACCATATATTTT.

The rearrangement links TRBV5-1 to TRBJ1-1; D unresolved. V shed 1 base and J shed 7 bases, with 8 bases lying between them. CDR3 length: 12 residues. The germline gives CDR1 SGHRS, CDR2 YFSETQ. The CDR3 loop reads CASSLNQREAFF. The DNA for the CDR3 is TGCGCCAGCAGCTTGAACCAGCGTGAAGCTTTCTTT.

The chain recombines TRBV19 with TRBJ1-6, with a tentative D call TRBD1 (6 bases). This CDR3 contains 16 residues. Trimming stripped 7 bases from V and 7 bases from J, with 20 bases between. CDR1 is LNHDA and CDR2 is SQIVND in the germline V gene (reference sequence). The CDR3 reads CASTLRSRGYNSPLHF. In DNA form, the CDR3 reads TGTGCCAGTACCCTAAGGAGCAGGGGTTACAATTCACCCCTCCACTTT.

The chain carries TRBV7-9 and TRBJ2-7, with D maybe TRBD1 (6 bases). The CDR3 loop spans 14 amino acids. Trimming removed 5 bases at V and 2 bases at J, with 13 bases between. Germline V CDR1 and CDR2: SEHNR, FQNEAQ (reference sequence). The CDR3 bases are TGTGCCAGCAGCCCCCCAGGGGAAACCTACGAGCAGTACTTC. Residues: CASSPPGETYEQYF.

The genes are TRBV12-3 or TRBV12-4 and TRBJ1-1; D not certain. V was cut by 7 bases and J by 1 base, with 10 bases left in between. The CDR3 is 13 amino acids. DNA of the CDR3: TGTGCCAGCACAATGCAGGCGAACACTGAAGCTTTCTTT. Encoded protein: CASTMQANTEAFF.

This clone was counted only a few times. V usage is TRBV5-1 and J usage is TRBJ1-3; D is possibly TRBD1 (6 bases). V was shortened by 6 bases and J by 0 bases, with 10 bases between the two germline ends. Germline assignment: CDR1 SGHRS and CDR2 YFSETQ. This CDR3 region has 14 residues. The CDR3 region is CASKQGNSGNTIYF. The CDR3 DNA is TGCGCCAGCAAACAGGGTAACTCTGGAAACACCATATATTTT.

CDR3 residues: CASSLGGTSGNNEQFF. DNA for the CDR3: TGTGCCAGCAGCTTGGGGGGGACTAGCGGGAATAATGAGCAGTTCTTC. This chain uses TRBV5-4 with TRBJ2-1; 13 bases align to TRBD2. CDR3 length equals 16 residues. Germline values: CDR1 SGHNT, CDR2 YYREEE (reference sequence). V lost 0 bases to trimming and J lost 7 bases; unmatched junction nucleotides: 4.

J is TRBJ2-3 and V is TRBV1; the table calls TRBD2, which could not be checked here. TRBV1 is shown as a pseudogene. This CDR3 comprises 17 residues. For the CDR3, the DNA is TGCACCAGCAGCCCCTGCTCCTCGAGGGAAAGCACAGATACGCAGTATTTT. Its translation is CTSSPCSSRESTDTQYF.

This chain joins TRBV7-3 and TRBJ2-1; 10 bases map to TRBD2. Germline CDR1 is SGHTA and CDR2 is FQGTGA. With 6 bases clipped from V and 3 bases from J, the junction kept 5 bases outside the gene matches. The CDR3 totals 15 residues. The CDR3 DNA is TGTGCCAGCAGATTAGCGGGAGGCGGCTACAATGAGCAGTTCTTC. The encoded protein is CASRLAGGGYNEQFF.

This clone was seen just once. The chain joins TRBV2 to TRBJ2-7; D is undetermined. Per germline, CDR1 SNHLY and CDR2 FYNNEI. The V gene lost 6 bases and the J gene lost 3 bases, with 3 bases spanning the gap. The CDR3 extends over 10 amino acids. The CDR3 nucleotides read TGTGCCAGCAGCCTCTACGAGCAGTACGTC. This translates into CASSLYEQYV.

The CDR3 is CASSRAENTEAFF. CDR3 DNA: TGTGCCAGCAGCCGAGCGGAAAACACTGAAGCTTTCTTT. J is TRBJ1-1 and V is TRBV12-3 or TRBV12-4; no definite D call. CDR3 length: 13 amino acids. Trimming took off 6 bases at V and 2 bases at J, with 10 bases between the two ends.

The CDR3 protein is CASSSPVRARETQYF. CDR3 coding DNA: TGTGCCAGCAGCTCCCCCGTCAGGGCGAGAGAGACCCAGTACTTC. The V and J genes are TRBV7-9 and TRBJ2-5; possible D gene TRBD1, 5 bases. Trimming took off 4 bases at V and 4 bases at J, with 16 bases between the two ends. The CDR3 consists of 15 residues. Germline V CDR1 and CDR2: SEHNR, FQNEAQ (reference sequence). Supplemented by reference TRBV7-9 and TRBJ2-5, the full variable domain reads DTGVSQNPRHKITKRGQNVTFRCDPISEHNRLYWYRQTLGQGPEFLTYFQNEAQLEKSRLLSDRFSAERPKGSFSTLEIQRTEQGDSAMYLCASSSPVRARETQYFGPGTRLLVL.

The CDR3 DNA reads as TGTGCCAGCTCACCCACAGGGAACACTGAAGCTTTCTTT. This translates into CASSPTGNTEAFF. The chain couples TRBV18 to TRBJ1-1; D perhaps matches TRBD1 (5 bases). V dropped 3 bases and J dropped 1 base, with 6 bases sitting between them. CDR1 is KGHSH, CDR2 LQKENI, per germline. This CDR3 has 13 amino acids.

This clone was detected a few times. The chain links TRBV6-5 to TRBJ1-2; 8 bases line up with TRBD1. The CDR3 sequence is 14 residues long. Germline assignment: CDR1 MNHEY and CDR2 SVGAGI. The junction had 8 bases not matched to a gene; V was cut back by 6 bases and J by 5 bases. This chain's CDR3 is CASRTRGLQYGYTF. The CDR3 bases are TGTGCCAGCAGGACCAGGGGGCTTCAATATGGCTACACCTTC.

The chain employs TRBV30 and TRBJ2-7, with 13 bases aligning to TRBD2. Germline V gene sequence: CDR1 GTSNPN, CDR2 SVGIG (reference sequence). This CDR3 contains 19 residues. The V segment lost 2 bases and the J segment 2 bases; nucleotides outside the gene matches: 15. For the CDR3, the DNA is TGTGCCTGGAGTAAGTTGGGGACTAGCGGGACGACCGTGGCCTACGAGCAGTACGTC. Its protein is CAWSKLGTSGTTVAYEQYV.

V usage is TRBV27 and J usage is TRBJ2-1; 10 nucleotides align to TRBD2. V trimming: 5 bases; J trimming: 9 bases; junction bases outside the gene matches: 10. This CDR3 region has 15 residues. Germline CDR1 is MNHEY and CDR2 is SMNVEV (reference sequence). The CDR3 bases are TGTGCCAGCAGTCCCAGACTAGCGGGTGGGAGTGAGCAGTTCTTC. It encodes CASSPRLAGGSEQFF.

In this sample, this clone turned up once. This chain joins TRBV3-1 (or the pseudogene TRBV3-2) and TRBJ2-5, with D uncertain. V lost 3 bases, J lost 1 base, and 9 bases lay in between. The germline gives CDR1 LGHDT, CDR2 YNNKEL (reference sequence). There are 14 residues in the CDR3. The CDR3 loop reads CASSQGPVQETQYF. CDR3 nucleotide sequence: TGTGCCAGCAGCCAGGGCCCGGTCCAAGAGACCCAGTACTTC.

J is TRBJ2-3 and V is TRBV10-1, with D possibly matching TRBD2 (6 bases). Trimming cost V 4 bases and J 1 base, with 12 bases left between them. Germline assignment: CDR1 WNHNN and CDR2 SYGVQD (reference sequence). The CDR3 totals 15 residues. The CDR3 region has the DNA TGCGCCAGCAGTGCTGGCGGGATCGGCACAGATACGCAGTATTTT. Its protein product is CASSAGGIGTDTQYF.

The V and J genes are TRBV2 and TRBJ1-1; D possibly corresponds to TRBD1 (6 bases). Trimming took 7 bases from V and 11 from J, leaving 20 bases between them. The CDR3 consists of 13 residues. In germline, CDR1 is SNHLY, CDR2 FYNNEI. CDR3 sequence: CASTVKQGRGAFF. In nucleotides, the CDR3 is TGTGCCAGCACCGTAAAGCAGGGGCGCGGGGCTTTCTTT.

The V call is TRBV5-1, the J call TRBJ2-7; TRBD2 matches 7 bases. The length of the CDR3 is 16 residues. CDR1 and CDR2 (germline): SGHRS, YFSETQ. V lost 0 bases, J lost 6 bases, and 12 bases stayed unmatched. DNA for the CDR3: TGCGCCAGCAGCTTGGAGGGCGGCGGGAGTGGTACCGAGCAGTACTTC. It is translated as CASSLEGGGSGTEQYF.

The chain carries TRBV19 and TRBJ1-1; D possibly corresponds to TRBD1 (6 bases). The CDR3 runs 16 residues. CDR1 is LNHDA, CDR2 SQIVND, per germline (reference sequence). V was trimmed by 2 bases and J by 0 bases, leaving 13 bases between them. The CDR3 sequence is CASSIRLGALNTEAFF. The CDR3 DNA follows: TGTGCCAGTAGTATAAGGTTGGGGGCCTTGAACACTGAAGCTTTCTTT.

The chain links TRBV6-2 or TRBV6-3 to TRBJ1-6; 8 bases agree with TRBD1. Germline CDR1 is MNHEY and CDR2 is SVGEGT. The V segment lost 4 bases and the J segment 14 bases; nucleotides outside the gene matches: 19. The CDR3 has 17 amino acids. This chain's CDR3 is CASSSNSGGVRTLTLHF. The CDR3 DNA follows: TGTGCCAGCAGTTCGAACTCAGGGGGCGTTAGGACCCTCACCCTCCACTTT.

Of note for this clone: This same CDR3 is encoded by further DNA sequences in the sample. The genes are TRBV3-1 (or the pseudogene TRBV3-2) and TRBJ1-5; D unclear. CDR1 and CDR2 (germline): LGHDT, YNNKEL (reference sequence). V was trimmed by 0 bases and J by 4 bases, leaving 4 bases between them. The CDR3 length is 13 residues. DNA for the CDR3: TGTGCCAGCAGCCAAGACAGAAATCAGCCCCAGCATTTT. This sequence encodes CASSQDRNQPQHF.

CDR3 sequence (DNA): TGTGCCAGCAGCTCGCGGGACAGGGGGCATGATGGCTACACCTTC. Amino acid sequence: CASSSRDRGHDGYTF. The chain employs TRBV6-2 or TRBV6-3 and TRBJ1-2; TRBD1 matches at 12 bases. Germline V lookup: CDR1 MNHEY, CDR2 SVGEGT. The length of the CDR3 is 15 residues. Unmatched junction bases numbered 8, after V lost 6 bases and J lost 6 bases.